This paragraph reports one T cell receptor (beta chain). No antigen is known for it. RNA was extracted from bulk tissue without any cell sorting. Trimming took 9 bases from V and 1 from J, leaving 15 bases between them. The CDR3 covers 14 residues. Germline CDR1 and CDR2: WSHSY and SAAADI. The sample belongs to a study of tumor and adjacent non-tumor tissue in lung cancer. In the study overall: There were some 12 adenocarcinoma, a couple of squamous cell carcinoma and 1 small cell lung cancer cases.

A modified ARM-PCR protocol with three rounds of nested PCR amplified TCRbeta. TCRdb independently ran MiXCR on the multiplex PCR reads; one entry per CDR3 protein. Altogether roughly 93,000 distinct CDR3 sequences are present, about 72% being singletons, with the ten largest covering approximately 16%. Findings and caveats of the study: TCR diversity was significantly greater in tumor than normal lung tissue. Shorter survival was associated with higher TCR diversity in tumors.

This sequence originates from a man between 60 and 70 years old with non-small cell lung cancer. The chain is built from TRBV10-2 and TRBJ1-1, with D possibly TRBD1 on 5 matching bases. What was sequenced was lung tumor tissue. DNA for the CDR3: TGCGCCAGTAGCGGGACCACTACGAACACTGAAGCTTTCTTT. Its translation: CASSGTTTNTEAFF.